This section outlines one T cell receptor (beta chain) sequence together with its context. CDR1 is LNHNV, CDR2 YYDKDF, per germline (reference sequence). Trimming left V 1 base short and J 4 bases short, with 14 bases between. The CDR3 length is 16 residues. This specimen belongs to a study of T cell changes during pregnancy in multiple sclerosis. Generated by immunoSEQ multiplex PCR, the TCRdb table keeps only in-frame clones and is missing some. Of about 40,000 clones in the sample, 90% to 95% were seen once. The gene calls are TRBV15 and TRBJ1-5; D may be TRBD1 (5 bases). Material: peripheral blood, obtained in the third trimester of pregnancy. The sequence came from a female donor with multiple sclerosis, enrolled in a pregnancy study. CDR3 residues: CATSRGLPRGNQPQHF. The CDR3 DNA reads TGTGCCACCAGCAGAGGTCTGCCTAGGGGAAATCAGCCCCAGCATTTT.